Listed below are T cell receptor beta chains from one sample, sequenced in a study of T cell responses to AZD1222 COVID-19 vaccine. The data were produced by immunoSEQ multiplex PCR, yet TCRdb's version contains in-frame clones alone and is incomplete. The sample has around 120,000 clones, 80% to 95% seen once. The sequenced sample was peripheral blood, obtained 28 days after the second AZD1222 dose. Receptors were obtained from an adult who received the AZD1222 COVID-19 vaccine. Both conserved end residues are part of each CDR3. Each record gives: J gene, V gene, D gene, clone size, CDR3 DNA, CDR3 protein. D genes are given only for firm matches. Clone size is stated in some rows and not others, as once, few, many or a class when expanded.

>TRBJ2-7|TRBV2|TRBD2|few
TGTGCCAGCAGTGGCCAGCGGGGCTACGAGCAGTACTTC
CASSGQRGYEQYF
>TRBJ1-2|TRBV5-1|TRBD1|.
TGCGCCAGCAGCTGGTTAACGACAGGGCCCTATGGCTACACCTTC
CASSWLTTGPYGYTF
>TRBJ2-7|TRBV13|TRBD1|.
TGTGCCAGCAGCTCAACGGCAGGCAGGGGGATCTACGAGCAGTACTTC
CASSSTAGRGIYEQYF
>TRBJ1-2|TRBV27|TRBD1|.
TGTGCCAGCAGTCCATGGGGCCTAACCGGGACAGATAACTATGGCTACACCTTC
CASSPWGLTGTDNYGYTF
>TRBJ2-5|TRBV6-5|.|.
TGTGCCAGCAGTTACTCGCGTGGGGAGACCCAGTACTTC
CASSYSRGETQYF
>TRBJ1-1|TRBV18|.|once
TGTGCCAGCTCCCGGGACTTTACGGCGGACACTGAAGCTTTCTTT
CASSRDFTADTEAFF
>TRBJ1-2|TRBV7-9|TRBD1|.
TGTGCCAGCAGCACCCTGGACAGGGTCAAGGTCCGTGGCTACACCTTC
CASSTLDRVKVRGYTF
>TRBJ1-5|TRBV19|.|once
TGTGCCAGTAAATTTCCTTACGATAGCAATCAGCCCCAGCATTTT
CASKFPYDSNQPQHF
>TRBJ1-2|TRBV7-2|TRBD1|.
TGTGCCAGCAGCTTAGCAGGGGGCAGATATGGCTACACCTTC
CASSLAGGRYGYTF
>TRBJ1-6|TRBV27|TRBD1|.
TGTGCCAGCAGTTTAGAATTCGGGACAGGATCTATTAAGGGATCACCCCTCCACTTT
CASSLEFGTGSIKGSPLHF
>TRBJ2-3|TRBV6-5|TRBD2|.
TGTGCCAGCAGGGGCCTAGCGGGAGAACCAGATACGCAGTATTTT
CASRGLAGEPDTQYF
>TRBJ2-7|TRBV27|.|.
TGTGCCAGCAGTTTAGGAGAGGGACGGAACTACGAGCAGTACTTC
CASSLGEGRNYEQYF
>TRBJ1-6|TRBV19|.|.
TGTGCCAGTAGTATCTCGCGACAGCCAAATTCACCCCTCCACTTT
CASSISRQPNSPLHF
>TRBJ2-2|TRBV25-1|TRBD1|.
TGTGCCAGCAGCAGTACTCTGGGACAGAATAACACCGGGGAGCTGTTTTTT
CASSSTLGQNNTGELFF
>TRBJ2-6|TRBV28|.|.
TGTGCCAGCAGTTTATGGGGAGAGGGTTCTGGGGCCAACGTCCTGACTTTC
CASSLWGEGSGANVLTF
>TRBJ2-1|TRBV3-1/TRBV3-2|TRBD2|.
TGTGCCAGCAGCCAAGAACCCCGGATCGTAGCGGGGGTCTCCTACAATGAGCAGTTCTTC
CASSQEPRIVAGVSYNEQFF
>TRBJ1-2|TRBV18|.|.
TGTGCCAGCTCACCCCGGGACAACCTTTATGGCTACACCTTC
CASSPRDNLYGYTF
>TRBJ2-1|TRBV4-3|.|.
TGCGCCAGCAGCCAAATACAGGGCGAGCAGTTCTTC
CASSQIQGEQFF
>TRBJ2-2|TRBV6-2/TRBV6-3|.|.
TGTGCCAGCAGTTACGATGGGACCGGGGAGCTGTTTTTT
CASSYDGTGELFF
>TRBJ2-1|TRBV19|.|.
TGTGCCAGTAGTGGGTTGGGCTCCTACAATGAGCAGTTCTTC
CASSGLGSYNEQFF
>TRBJ2-3|TRBV10-3|.|.
TGTGCCATCAGTGAGTCGACGGAGGGGAATACGCAGTATTTT
CAISESTEGNTQYF
>TRBJ2-1|TRBV27|.|.
TGTGCCAGCAGGCGCCCGGAGGGGAACAATGAGCAGTTCTTC
CASRRPEGNNEQFF
>TRBJ2-3|TRBV24-1|TRBD1|.
TGTGCCACCAGTCCCGGGACAGGGGGCATAGATACGCAGTATTTT
CATSPGTGGIDTQYF
>TRBJ2-1|TRBV7-2|TRBD2|.
TGTGCCAGCAGCTTTAGCGGGGCCCGGGTGTATGAGCAGTTCTTC
CASSFSGARVYEQFF
>TRBJ1-5|TRBV5-8|.|few
TGTGCCAGCAGCTTGGGAGTCTCCGGGGATCAGCCCCAGCATTTT
CASSLGVSGDQPQHF
>TRBJ1-1|TRBV18|.|.
TGTGCCAGCTCACAGCCGCCAGGGGCCAACACTGAAGCTTTCTTT
CASSQPPGANTEAFF
>TRBJ1-1|TRBV12-5|.|.
TGTGCTAGTGGTTTCCTTATTCTAGGAGGGGCCTACGGTGAAGCTTTCTTT
CASGFLILGGAYGEAFF
>TRBJ1-1|TRBV29-1|.|.
TGCAGCGTGGGGAACACTGAAGCTTTCTTT
CSVGNTEAFF